This is a list of T cell receptor beta chains from one sample in a study of T cells in tuberculosis. The repertoire was sequenced with immunoSEQ multiplex PCR; TCRdb's copy has only in-frame clones and lacks some. Of about 34,000 clones in the sample, 93% are singletons; the top ten hold 11%. This sample comprised PBMCs, obtained at tuberculosis diagnosis. The receptors stem from an adult with tuberculosis. The CDR3 runs from the conserved cysteine through the conserved F or W. A D gene is named only where the DNA matches it firmly. The size field is filled for only some rows; it gives once, few, many or a size class.

d_call j_call clone_size v_call cdr3_nt cdr3_aa
TRBD2 TRBJ2-3 . TRBV29-1 TGCAGCCTTCGGGCGGGGGGCACAGATACGCAGTATTTT CSLRAGGTDTQYF
. TRBJ1-1 . TRBV6-1 TGTGCCAGCAGTAGGGGGAACACTGAAGCTTTCTTT CASSRGNTEAFF
. TRBJ1-2 once TRBV11-2 TGTGCCAGCAGCCCCCCCCGTCAGGGCGAATATGGCTACACCTTC CASSPPRQGEYGYTF
. TRBJ2-5 . TRBV10-3 TGTGCCATAGGACAGTCAGCTCAAGAGACCCAGTACTTC CAIGQSAQETQYF
TRBD1 TRBJ1-2 . TRBV5-1 TGCGCCAGCAGCTTGGAATTGGGGGACAGTGCGGATGGCTACACCTTC CASSLELGDSADGYTF
TRBD1 TRBJ1-1 once TRBV2 TGTGCCAGTGGGCTACAGGGGCTGAACACTGAAGCTTTCTTT CASGLQGLNTEAFF
. TRBJ1-2 . TRBV6-1 TGTGCCAGCAGTGAAATTCGAGGGCGGCGACGGTATGGCTACACCTTC CASSEIRGRRRYGYTF
TRBD2 TRBJ2-5 . TRBV6-5 TGTGCCAGCAGTTTATGGGGCGGGAGGGACCAAGAGACCCAGTACTTC CASSLWGGRDQETQYF
. TRBJ2-2 . TRBV13 TGTGCCAGCAGCCCCCCTCTCGGGCGCGGGACCGGGGAGCTGTTTTTT CASSPPLGRGTGELFF
. TRBJ2-3 . TRBV27 TGTGCCAGCAGTTTAATAGCTAGCACAGATACGCAGTATTTT CASSLIASTDTQYF
TRBD1 TRBJ1-1 . TRBV6-5 TGTGCCAGCAGTTACGCCCGGACAGGGAGGTACACTGAAGCTTTCTTT CASSYARTGRYTEAFF
TRBD1 TRBJ1-2 . TRBV6-5 TGTGCCAGCAGTTCAGGGACAGTCTACACCTTC CASSSGTVYTF
TRBD1 TRBJ2-3 . TRBV9 TGTGCCAGCAGCGTGACCGGGACAGGGGAGGTGGATACGCAGTATTTT CASSVTGTGEVDTQYF
TRBD2 TRBJ2-5 . TRBV11-2 TGTGCCAGCAGCTTGTTGGGCGGGGGACAAGAGACCCAGTACTTC CASSLLGGGQETQYF
. TRBJ2-5 . TRBV7-2 TGTGCCAGCAGTCTAGCGCCCAGCGGAGCCCAAGAGACCCAGTACTTC CASSLAPSGAQETQYF
. TRBJ1-2 . TRBV6-1 TGTGCCAGCAGTGAACTCGGGGGATCAAACTATGGCTACACCTTC CASSELGGSNYGYTF
. TRBJ2-7 . TRBV29-1 TGCAGCGTTAGCCCAAGCGCGTACGAGCAGTACTTC CSVSPSAYEQYF
. TRBJ2-3 . TRBV30 TGTGCCTGGAGGGACAGTCTACTTTACACAGATACGCAGTATTTT CAWRDSLLYTDTQYF
TRBD1 TRBJ2-2 . TRBV18 TGTGCCAGCTTTTCCCTGGGACAGGGTCCTAGGGGGAACACCGGGGAGCTGTTTTTT CASFSLGQGPRGNTGELFF
TRBD1 TRBJ1-1 . TRBV5-6 TGTGCCAGCAGCTACGGGACAGGCGTCTACACTGAAGCTTTCTTT CASSYGTGVYTEAFF
. TRBJ2-7 . TRBV10-3 TGTGCCATCAGTCCCGGGGAGGGGGCCTACGAGCAGTACTTC CAISPGEGAYEQYF
. TRBJ2-5 . TRBV27 TGTGCCAGCAGTTTTAAGGCGACAGGCCCCAGACTGACCCAGTACTTC CASSFKATGPRLTQYF
TRBD1 TRBJ1-4 once TRBV2 TGTGCCAGCAGCTATGACAGGGAAGATGAAAAACTGTTTTTT CASSYDREDEKLFF
TRBD1 TRBJ2-7 once TRBV28 TGTGCCAGCACCTCTACAGGGGGGAGCTACGAGCAGTACTTC CASTSTGGSYEQYF
TRBD2 TRBJ2-5 once TRBV10-1 TGCGCCAGCAGTGAGTCCGGGGGGGCATCGGAGACCCAGTACTTC CASSESGGASETQYF
. TRBJ2-5 . TRBV27 TGTGCCAGCAGTTCCGGGACAATGAGAGAGACCCAGTACTTC CASSSGTMRETQYF
. TRBJ1-1 . TRBV5-1 TGCGCCAGCAGCTCCGACAGTCACACTGAAGCTTTCTTT CASSSDSHTEAFF
. TRBJ1-1 . TRBV27 TGTGCCAGCAGTTTATCCGTGAACACTGAAGCTTTCTTT CASSLSVNTEAFF
TRBD1 TRBJ1-2 . TRBV2 TGTGCCAGCAGCGACGACAGGGGCTATGGCTACACCTTC CASSDDRGYGYTF
. TRBJ1-1 . TRBV27 TGTGCCAGCAGTTTCCGGGACATGAACACTGAAGCTTTCTTT CASSFRDMNTEAFF
. TRBJ2-2 once TRBV9 TGTGCCAGCAGCGTCAGGAACACCGGGGAGCTGTTTTTT CASSVRNTGELFF
. TRBJ1-1 . TRBV19 TGTGCCAGTAGTATATCGGGGGGCGCGGGGGCTTTCTTT CASSISGGAGAFF
TRBD1 TRBJ2-7 . TRBV4-1 TGCGCCAGCAGCCAAGATGGAACAGGGGGCTACGAGCAGTACTTC CASSQDGTGGYEQYF
. TRBJ1-2 . TRBV5-6 TGTGCCAGCAGCAAAGGACAGTTTAACTATGGCTACACCTTC CASSKGQFNYGYTF
TRBD2 TRBJ2-1 . TRBV19 TGTGCCAGTAGTATAGTCCAGCGGGGCCACAATGAGCAGTTCTTC CASSIVQRGHNEQFF
TRBD1 TRBJ2-5 . TRBV18 TGTGCCAGCTCCCTGGGACAGGTCCAAGAGACCCAGTACTTC CASSLGQVQETQYF
TRBD1 TRBJ1-2 . TRBV7-2 TGTGCCAGCAGCCCTAGGGACAGGGTGTCCGCGTACACCTTC CASSPRDRVSAYTF
TRBD2 TRBJ2-3 . TRBV19 TGTGCCAGTAGGATGGGTAGCGGGACAGATACGCAGTATTTT CASRMGSGTDTQYF
. TRBJ2-5 . TRBV30 TGTGCCTGGAGTGTACTGTGGGGGGAAGAGACCCAGTACTTC CAWSVLWGEETQYF
. TRBJ2-3 . TRBV2 TGTGCCAGCAGTGAAGTAGCGCGCACAGATACGCAGTATTTT CASSEVARTDTQYF
. TRBJ1-1 once TRBV9 TGTGCCAGCAGCGTATTGGGAGATGTAGAGACTGAAGCTTTCTTT CASSVLGDVETEAFF
. TRBJ2-2 . TRBV11-3 TGTGCCAGCAGCTTAGGATTGGCCCCCCAGCAGGGCGGGGAGCTGTTTTTT CASSLGLAPQQGGELFF